This record covers a single TCR beta chain. This entry comes from a study of blood T cell repertoires in COVID-19. Study details: The United States, Italy and Spain provided the acute and convalescent COVID-19 samples. The cDNA or gDNA used as material had been derived from T cells, B-cell-depleted T cells, or PBMCs.

Under the authors' procedure: Amplification from reference gene primers served as the basis for estimated nucleated cell counts. Sequencing was performed with immunoSEQ multiplex PCR; in TCRdb, only in-frame clones are kept and a portion is missing. The V and J calls and clone size are taken from that table; D and trimming were inferred from the DNA. Here the sample spans about 190,000 clones, 65% to 80% being singletons. The CDR3 is 14 amino acids. In germline, CDR1 is SGHAT, CDR2 FQNNGV. Trimming removed 5 bases at V and 5 bases at J, with 14 bases between. This chain connects TRBV11-2 to TRBJ2-3, with a possible D match to TRBD2 (5 bases). Input material: peripheral blood. The sequence came from a woman aged 45-60 years with acute or convalescent COVID-19. The CDR3, as DNA: TGTGCCAGCAGCACCCGACAAGGGAGAGATACGCAGTATTTT. Translated: CASSTRQGRDTQYF.